The rows below give T cell receptor beta chains drawn from one sample of a study of T cells in localized non-small cell lung cancer. The data were produced by immunoSEQ multiplex PCR, yet TCRdb's version contains in-frame clones alone and is incomplete. The sample contains more than 15,000 clones, about 88% of which appear only once. Specimen: peripheral blood, collected before any cancer treatment. The receptors stem from a male donor at least 60 years old with stage I lung adenocarcinoma. Each CDR3 is given with its conserved first and last residue. Each record gives: CDR3 DNA, CDR3 protein, J gene, clone size, D gene, V gene. A D gene is named only where the DNA matches it firmly. Size is stated for part of the rows, as once, few or many counts, or as a class when the clone is expanded.

CDR3 DNA: TGTGCCAGCAGCACTACTAGCGGGATCGGGACCTACAATGAGCAGTTCTTC
CDR3 protein: CASSTTSGIGTYNEQFF
J gene: TRBJ2-1
clone size: -
D gene: TRBD2
V gene: TRBV9

CDR3 DNA: TGTGCCAGCAGCGGCAGGGGCTATGGCTACACCTTC
CDR3 protein: CASSGRGYGYTF
J gene: TRBJ1-2
clone size: once
D gene: -
V gene: TRBV28

CDR3 DNA: TGTGCCAGCAGCCAAGAGAGGGCTAGCGGGAGTGGTAATGAGCAGTTCTTC
CDR3 protein: CASSQERASGSGNEQFF
J gene: TRBJ2-1
clone size: -
D gene: TRBD2
V gene: TRBV4-2

CDR3 DNA: TGTGCCAGCAGCCCTAAGGGAGGAAGATATGAAAAACTGTTTTTT
CDR3 protein: CASSPKGGRYEKLFF
J gene: TRBJ1-4
clone size: -
D gene: -
V gene: TRBV7-2

CDR3 DNA: TGTGCCTCGACAGGGTTCGCCTACGAGCAGTACTTC
CDR3 protein: CASTGFAYEQYF
J gene: TRBJ2-7
clone size: -
D gene: TRBD1
V gene: TRBV6-5

CDR3 DNA: TGTGCCAGCTCAACCCGGGACCCTAATCAGCCCCAGCATTTT
CDR3 protein: CASSTRDPNQPQHF
J gene: TRBJ1-5
clone size: -
D gene: -
V gene: TRBV18

CDR3 DNA: TGTGCCAGCAGTACCCAGGGACAGGCCTACAATGAGCAGTTCTTC
CDR3 protein: CASSTQGQAYNEQFF
J gene: TRBJ2-1
clone size: -
D gene: TRBD1
V gene: TRBV27

CDR3 DNA: TGTGCCAGCAGCTTAAGCGGGGGGAATTACAATGAGCAGTTCTTC
CDR3 protein: CASSLSGGNYNEQFF
J gene: TRBJ2-1
clone size: -
D gene: TRBD2
V gene: TRBV7-9

CDR3 DNA: TGTGCCAGCAGTCCCTGGACGGGGTCCTACAATGAGCAGTTCTTC
CDR3 protein: CASSPWTGSYNEQFF
J gene: TRBJ2-1
clone size: -
D gene: -
V gene: TRBV6-5

CDR3 DNA: TGTGCCAGCAGTGAGGAGGCAGGGGGAGAGACCCAGTACTTC
CDR3 protein: CASSEEAGGETQYF
J gene: TRBJ2-5
clone size: -
D gene: TRBD1
V gene: TRBV2

CDR3 DNA: TGCGCCAGCAGCCAAGATTTGGCCGGGTTGGATGAAAAACTGTTTTTT
CDR3 protein: CASSQDLAGLDEKLFF
J gene: TRBJ1-4
clone size: -
D gene: -
V gene: TRBV4-3

CDR3 DNA: TGTGCCAGCTCACCGGGGGACAGTCAGCCCCAGCATTTT
CDR3 protein: CASSPGDSQPQHF
J gene: TRBJ1-5
clone size: few
D gene: TRBD1
V gene: TRBV18

CDR3 DNA: TGTGCCAGCAGCCAAGGCGGTGCAGAGACCCAGTACTTC
CDR3 protein: CASSQGGAETQYF
J gene: TRBJ2-5
clone size: -
D gene: -
V gene: TRBV4-2

CDR3 DNA: TGTGCCAGTAGTGCGCCGGGTTTGAAAGAGACCCAGTACTTC
CDR3 protein: CASSAPGLKETQYF
J gene: TRBJ2-5
clone size: -
D gene: -
V gene: TRBV19

CDR3 DNA: TGTGCCAGCTCACCACGGGGGGACACTGAAGCTTTCTTT
CDR3 protein: CASSPRGDTEAFF
J gene: TRBJ1-1
clone size: -
D gene: -
V gene: TRBV18

CDR3 DNA: TGTGCCAGCAGTTCCCCGGACACGGGGAGGATTCAGTACTTC
CDR3 protein: CASSSPDTGRIQYF
J gene: TRBJ2-4
clone size: -
D gene: -
V gene: TRBV28

CDR3 DNA: TGTGCCAGCAGTCTTTCGGGATCTCTCGAGGGGCCCCAGCATTTT
CDR3 protein: CASSLSGSLEGPQHF
J gene: TRBJ1-5
clone size: large
D gene: -
V gene: TRBV5-6

CDR3 DNA: TGCGCCAGCAGCTTGGCCGGGACAGGGCGCGAAAAACTGTTTTTT
CDR3 protein: CASSLAGTGREKLFF
J gene: TRBJ1-4
clone size: -
D gene: TRBD1
V gene: TRBV5-1

CDR3 DNA: TGTGCCAGCAGCATCCCCGGGCTTAACTCAGATACGCAGTATTTT
CDR3 protein: CASSIPGLNSDTQYF
J gene: TRBJ2-3
clone size: -
D gene: -
V gene: TRBV5-4

CDR3 DNA: TGTGCCAGCAGCGCAGCATTTATAGGGACAGGGGCCGGCGATACGCAGTATTTT
CDR3 protein: CASSAAFIGTGAGDTQYF
J gene: TRBJ2-3
clone size: few
D gene: TRBD1
V gene: TRBV5-4

CDR3 DNA: TGTGCCAGCAGTGCTACCGGGGGGGAGACCCAGTACTTC
CDR3 protein: CASSATGGETQYF
J gene: TRBJ2-5
clone size: few
D gene: TRBD2
V gene: TRBV28

CDR3 DNA: TGTGCCAGCAGTTCCTCGCCGGGGGCCTACGAGCAGTACTTC
CDR3 protein: CASSSSPGAYEQYF
J gene: TRBJ2-7
clone size: -
D gene: -
V gene: TRBV6-5

CDR3 DNA: TGCGCCAGCAGCTTGGCCCTGACCTCTGGAAACACCATATATTTT
CDR3 protein: CASSLALTSGNTIYF
J gene: TRBJ1-3
clone size: -
D gene: -
V gene: TRBV5-1

CDR3 DNA: TGTGCCAGCAGCCGCCAAAGTGGAACCACAGATACGCAGTATTTT
CDR3 protein: CASSRQSGTTDTQYF
J gene: TRBJ2-3
clone size: -
D gene: -
V gene: TRBV7-9

CDR3 DNA: TGTGCCAGCAGTCCTGACAGGGGGAATGAAGCTTTCTTT
CDR3 protein: CASSPDRGNEAFF
J gene: TRBJ1-1
clone size: -
D gene: TRBD1
V gene: TRBV28